These T cell receptor beta chains were read from a single sample in a study of T cells in Graves' hyperthyroidism and ophthalmopathy. MiXCR, applied by TCRdb to the multiplex PCR reads, yields one record per CDR3 protein. The sample lists 640,000 or so distinct CDR3 sequences; 14% were seen once. The specimen was blood. The receptors derive from a woman between 18 and 30 years old with Graves' ophthalmopathy. Both conserved end residues are part of each CDR3. A D gene is named only where the DNA matches it firmly. Part of the rows lack a size; the others show once, few, many or a class for expanded clones.

D gene,V gene,J gene,clone size,CDR3 DNA,CDR3 protein
TRBD2,TRBV7-8,TRBJ2-1,many,TGTGCCAGCAGCTTAGCGCGCGGAGCGGGAGACAATGAGCAGTTCTTC,CASSLARGAGDNEQFF
NA,TRBV11-3,TRBJ1-1,many,TGTGCCAGCGGGGCCCCGGGGGTTGGGAACACTGAAGCTTTCTTT,CASGAPGVGNTEAFF
TRBD1,TRBV15,TRBJ2-2,NA,TGTGCCACCAGCAGAGTGGGGACAGATAACACCGGGGAGCTGTTTTTT,CATSRVGTDNTGELFF
TRBD2,TRBV6-1,TRBJ2-2,few,TGTGCCAATGGGAGGGCGAACACCGGGGAGCTGTTTTTT,CANGRANTGELFF
TRBD1,TRBV7-3,TRBJ2-7,few,TGTGCCAGCAGCTCGACAGGGGAGGAGCAGTACTTC,CASSSTGEEQYF
TRBD2,TRBV29-1,TRBJ2-1,many,TGCAGCGTTCGACCTAGCGGGGGGTACAATGAGCAGTTCTTC,CSVRPSGGYNEQFF
TRBD1,TRBV29-1,TRBJ2-7,many,TGCAGCGTTGTACTAGGGACAGGAGCCTACGAGCAGTACTTC,CSVVLGTGAYEQYF
TRBD2,TRBV20-1,TRBJ2-7,many,TGCAGTGCTAGTGGGACTAGCGGGAGGGCCAACTACGAGCAGTACTTC,CSASGTSGRANYEQYF
TRBD2,TRBV19,TRBJ2-7,many,TGTGCCAGTAGTATGTCTAGCGGTAACGAGCAGTACTTC,CASSMSSGNEQYF
NA,TRBV20-1,TRBJ2-1,many,TGCAGTGCTAGGAGTAGTAATGAGCAGTTCTTC,CSARSSNEQFF
TRBD2,TRBV20-1,TRBJ2-1,many,TGCAGTGCTTACGGGTCGGGAGGAAGATCCTACAATGAGCAGTTCTTC,CSAYGSGGRSYNEQFF
TRBD2,TRBV7-9,TRBJ2-3,many,TGTGCCAGCAGCTCAGTGGGACTAGCGCCCTCCACAGATACGCAGTATTTT,CASSSVGLAPSTDTQYF
NA,TRBV3-1,TRBJ2-7,many,TGTGCCAGCAGCCAAGACGTTTCTCGCACCTACGAGCAGTACTTC,CASSQDVSRTYEQYF
NA,TRBV2,TRBJ1-1,many,TGTGCCAGCAGAGCCGAGTCTGCCGGATCAGAAGCTTTCTTT,CASRAESAGSEAFF
NA,TRBV4-1,TRBJ1-3,few,TGCGCCAGCAGCCAAGGTCTGGGGCGCTTGGCTGGAAACACCATATATTTT,CASSQGLGRLAGNTIYF
TRBD2,TRBV19,TRBJ2-3,many,TGTGCCAGTAGTATATCCGTTTACAGCGGGAGTGTTCGAGATACGCAGTATTTT,CASSISVYSGSVRDTQYF
TRBD1,TRBV27,TRBJ2-7,many,TGTGCCAGCAGTGTCGACAGGGGGAGCTCCTACGAGCAGTACTTC,CASSVDRGSSYEQYF
NA,TRBV19,TRBJ2-7,few,TGTGCCAGTAGTATAGCCCCGGTCCCGGTCCTATACGAGCAGTACTTC,CASSIAPVPVLYEQYF
NA,TRBV15,TRBJ1-5,many,TGTGCCACCAGCAGACCGAGGGGAAATCAGCCCCAGCATTTT,CATSRPRGNQPQHF
TRBD1,TRBV18,TRBJ1-5,NA,TGTGCCAGCTCACCATCCCCCAGGGGGAACCAGCCCCAGCATTTT,CASSPSPRGNQPQHF
NA,TRBV9,TRBJ1-6,few,TGTGCCAGCAGTGCCGGGAAAATTAATTCACCCCTCCACTTT,CASSAGKINSPLHF
TRBD1,TRBV6-2/TRBV6-3,TRBJ1-5,NA,TGTGCCAGCGGAAGAGACAGGGCAAGATATCAGCCCCAGCATTTT,CASGRDRARYQPQHF
NA,TRBV3-1,TRBJ1-1,NA,TGTGCCAGCAGCCAAGATAATCACGGGAACACTGAAGCTTTCTTT,CASSQDNHGNTEAFF
TRBD1,TRBV24-1,TRBJ2-1,NA,TGTGCCACCAGTGATGCGACAGGGATAACCTACAATGAGCAGTTCTTC,CATSDATGITYNEQFF
NA,TRBV11-1,TRBJ2-1,many,TGTGCCAGCAGCTCGAGGCCGGACACCTCCTACAATGAGCAGTTCTTC,CASSSRPDTSYNEQFF
TRBD2,TRBV20-1,TRBJ2-1,many,TGCAGTGCTGAACATAGCGGGAGAAGAGGTGAGCAGTTCTTC,CSAEHSGRRGEQFF
TRBD2,TRBV5-1,TRBJ2-5,NA,TGCGCCAACAGCTTGGCGGGACTAGCGGAAGAGACCCAGTACTTC,CANSLAGLAEETQYF
TRBD2,TRBV7-3,TRBJ2-2,few,TGTGCCAGCAGCTTAACGGGACTAGACGCCACCGGGGAGCTGTTTTTT,CASSLTGLDATGELFF
TRBD1,TRBV6-2/TRBV6-3,TRBJ2-5,many,TGTGCCAGCAGTTACTCCTCGACAGGGGAAACTCAAGAGACCCAGTACTTC,CASSYSSTGETQETQYF
NA,TRBV6-1,TRBJ2-3,many,TGTGCCAGCAGCCCCCTGCGCGATACAGATACGCAGTATTTT,CASSPLRDTDTQYF
TRBD2,TRBV7-2,TRBJ2-3,many,TGTGCCAGCAGCCCGGGAGGGCCTGCAGATACGCAGTATTTT,CASSPGGPADTQYF
TRBD2,TRBV18,TRBJ2-7,few,TGTGCCAGCTCACCTTCGACTAGCGGGGTGACCTACGAGCAGTACTTC,CASSPSTSGVTYEQYF
NA,TRBV7-2,TRBJ2-2,NA,TGTGCCAGCAGCTTAGTTTGGACTGGGTGGGGGGAGCTGTTTTTT,CASSLVWTGWGELFF
NA,TRBV6-5,TRBJ2-7,many,TGTGCCAGCAGTTACTCAAATACAGGGCGAGGGTACGAGCAGTACTTC,CASSYSNTGRGYEQYF
NA,TRBV4-3,TRBJ1-4,few,TGCGCCAGCGGCCTGCAGTACGATACGCGTGAAGAAAAACTGTTTTTT,CASGLQYDTREEKLFF
TRBD2,TRBV7-8,TRBJ2-7,few,TGTGCCAGCAGCTTATGGGGGGGGGCTGGGCGGGGGGGGGTCTACGAGCAGTACTTC,CASSLWGGAGRGGVYEQYF
NA,TRBV29-1,TRBJ1-1,few,TGCAGCGTCGGAAAGTCGAACACTGAAGCTTTCTTT,CSVGKSNTEAFF
TRBD1,TRBV11-2,TRBJ1-3,many,TGTGCCAGCAGCTTACTGGGGACAGGGGGAAACACCATATATTTT,CASSLLGTGGNTIYF